This T cell receptor (beta chain) was obtained from a study of blood T cell repertoires in COVID-19. Study background: Sample material is recorded as cDNA or gDNA derived from T cells, B-cell-depleted T cells, or PBMCs.

Assay: immunoSEQ multiplex PCR; the TCRdb copy retains only in-frame clones and omits some. Counted here are 150,000 to 200,000 clones, 81% occurring once; the ten biggest clones make up more than 9.5%. Germline V gives CDR1 SEHNR, CDR2 FQNEAQ (reference sequence). V was cut by 0 bases and J by 6 bases, with 14 bases left in between. CDR3 size: 16 residues. This TCR came from a man in his 60s with active or convalescent COVID-19. The chain has TRBV7-9 and TRBJ1-4, with D possibly TRBD1 on 6 matching bases. The specimen sequenced was peripheral blood. CDR3 loop: CASSLADGRGDEKLFF. The DNA of the CDR3 is TGTGCCAGCAGCTTAGCTGACGGCAGGGGTGATGAAAAACTGTTTTTT.